The 17 T cell receptor beta chains in this list originate from one sample, sequenced in a study of Tregs in tolerant kidney transplant recipients. The table came from immunoSEQ multiplex PCR; TCRdb's copy has only in-frame clones and leaves some out. The sample holds under 90,000 clones, 90% to 95% seen once. The nonmyeloablative bone marrow transplants came from related graft donors, with transient mixed chimerism. The sequencing used CD4+ T cells from blood (PBMCs), collected 24 months after the transplant. These receptors all stem from a human patient who received a combined kidney and bone marrow transplant. Part of the T cells may come from the graft donor.

A word on this clone: Distinct nucleotide sequences in the sample also encode this CDR3. V and J are TRBV5-1 and TRBJ1-6, with D possibly matching TRBD1 (5 bases). The CDR3 runs 19 residues. Germline V lookup: CDR1 SGHRS, CDR2 YFSETQ. The germline V and J ends were trimmed by 0 bases and 0 bases, with 16 bases remaining between them. The chain's CDR3 is CASSLAPQGQPSYNSPLHF. The DNA for the CDR3 is TGCGCCAGCAGCTTGGCCCCTCAGGGTCAGCCCTCCTATAATTCACCCCTCCACTTT.

The chain uses TRBV15 and TRBJ2-1; 7 bases agree with TRBD2. This CDR3 contains 16 residues. The germline V gene has CDR1 LNHNV and CDR2 YYDKDF (reference sequence). V dropped 3 bases and J dropped 5; count of bases not matched to a gene: 10. The CDR3: CATSSALADANNEQFF. The CDR3 DNA is TGTGCCACCAGCAGTGCGCTAGCGGACGCCAACAATGAGCAGTTCTTC. Looking up the rest from reference TRBV15 and TRBJ2-1 gives the full variable domain: DAMVIQNPRYQVTQFGKPVTLSCSQTLNHNVMYWYQQKSSQAPKLLFHYYDKDFNNEADTPDNFQSRRPNTSFCFLDIRSPGLGDTAMYLCATSSALADANNEQFFGPGTRLTVL.

The chain uses TRBV18 and TRBJ2-5; 7 bases agree with TRBD1. The CDR3 length is 15 residues. Unmatched junction bases numbered 6, after V lost 5 bases and J lost 0 bases. Per the germline V gene, CDR1 is KGHSH and CDR2 is LQKENI. CDR3 protein: CASSERTGNQETQYF. Written as DNA, the CDR3 is TGTGCCAGCTCAGAGAGGACAGGCAACCAAGAGACCCAGTACTTC.

V usage is TRBV6-5 and J usage is TRBJ1-4; 8 bases match TRBD1. The CDR3 sequence is 15 residues long. The V and J ends lost 6 bases and 5 bases, in that order; junction bases with no gene match: 8. Germline CDR1 and CDR2: MNHEY and SVGAGI. The CDR3 nucleotides read TGTGCCAGCAGGGGCCAGGGGGCGGGGAATGAAAAACTGTTTTTT. Protein product: CASRGQGAGNEKLFF.

CDR3 protein: CASNGGAGYGYTF. For the CDR3, the DNA is TGTGCCAGCAATGGGGGCGCGGGCTATGGCTACACCTTC. The V gene is TRBV9, the J gene TRBJ1-2; D possibly corresponds to TRBD1 (6 bases). CDR1 SGDLS and CDR2 YYNGEE come from the germline V gene. The CDR3 is 13 amino acids. Trimming pared 6 bases from V and 4 bases from J, leaving 13 bases between.

The chain is built from TRBV6-1 and TRBJ2-1; 7 bases agree with TRBD1. Trimming cost V 2 bases and J 7 bases; bases outside gene matches: 5. The germline V gene has CDR1 MNHNS and CDR2 SASEGT. The CDR3 has 14 residues. CDR3 bases: TGTGCCAGCAGTGAAATGACAGGGCTTAATGAGCAGTTCTTC. Its translation: CASSEMTGLNEQFF.

V is TRBV6-9 and J is TRBJ1-1; 7 bases map to TRBD1. This CDR3 region has 17 residues. The germline V gene has CDR1 MNHGY and CDR2 SVAAGI. The J segment lost 5 bases and the V segment lost 5 bases, leaving 17 bases of the junction unmatched. The CDR3 bases are TGTGCCAGCAGTCGACCAGACACAGGGGATGTAGCAACTGAAGCTTTCTTT. Residues: CASSRPDTGDVATEAFF.

Notes on this clone: Germline and junction disagree at one end, which may indicate a read error. This chain uses TRBV18 with TRBJ2-5, with a weak D call TRBD1 (5 bases). TRBJ2-7 matches the DNA end more closely, so the J call is doubtful. CDR1 and CDR2 from the germline V gene are KGHSH and LQKENI. The CDR3 is 15 amino acids. In nucleotides, the CDR3 is TGTGCCAGCTCTCCACCCCTCAGGGCTCCCTACGAGCAGTACTTC. Protein: CASSPPLRAPYEQYF.

The chain joins TRBV29-1 to TRBJ2-1; a possible D gene is TRBD2 (5 bases). There are 14 residues in the CDR3. The germline V and J ends were trimmed by 5 bases and 0 bases, with 11 bases remaining between them. Germline CDR1 SQVTM, CDR2 ANQGSEA. In DNA form, the CDR3 reads TGCAGCGTTTGCGAGGGTAGCTCCTACAATGAGCAGTTCTTC. Translated: CSVCEGSSYNEQFF.

A single count supports this clone. V usage is TRBV7-9 and J usage is TRBJ2-2, with TRBD2 as a possible D gene (6 bases). V lost 3 bases to trimming and J lost 7 bases, with 12 bases between them. This CDR3 has 14 amino acids. Germline V lookup: CDR1 SEHNR, CDR2 FQNEAQ (reference sequence). The CDR3 loop is CASSFHGAGGELFF. Here the CDR3 DNA reads TGTGCCAGCAGCTTTCACGGAGCGGGCGGGGAGCTGTTTTTT.

The genes are TRBV19 and TRBJ1-2; D unclear. The CDR3 loop spans 13 amino acids. V was shortened by 7 bases and J by 8 bases, with 17 bases between the two germline ends. Germline V gene data show CDR1 as LNHDA and CDR2 as SQIVND (reference sequence). The CDR3 bases are TGTGCCAGTATGCGACGCACCGACACAGGCTACACCTTC. It codes for CASMRRTDTGYTF.

The rearrangement uses TRBV11-3 and TRBJ2-3; 10 bases map to TRBD2. The J segment lost 7 bases and the V segment lost 4 bases, leaving 14 bases of the junction unmatched. Germline CDR1 SGHNT, CDR2 YENEEA. The length of the CDR3 is 17 residues. This chain's CDR3 is CASSYGGLAGGPNTQYF. CDR3 sequence (DNA): TGTGCCAGCAGCTACGGTGGCTTAGCGGGAGGCCCAAATACGCAGTATTTT.

This chain links TRBV19 with TRBJ2-1, with 11 bases lining up with TRBD2. The CDR3 covers 15 residues. CDR1 LNHDA and CDR2 SQIVND come from the germline V gene (reference sequence). With V trimmed by 5 bases and J by 9 bases, 9 bases remained unmatched. For the CDR3, the DNA is TGTGCCAGTAGTCTTAGCGGGGGGGCTATTACTGAGCAGTTCTTC. Translating gives CASSLSGGAITEQFF.

Note on this clone: Other DNA sequences in the same sample also yield this CDR3. The V gene is TRBV9, the J gene TRBJ1-2; 7 positions match TRBD1. Per germline, CDR1 SGDLS and CDR2 YYNGEE. V was pared by 3 bases and J by 4 bases, with 3 bases of the junction left unmatched. The CDR3 loop spans 13 amino acids. The CDR3 is CASSATGPYGYTF. For the CDR3, the DNA is TGTGCCAGCAGCGCGACAGGGCCCTATGGCTACACCTTC.

The chain has TRBV6-5 and TRBJ1-4; TRBD1 is a possible D gene (5 bases). The germline V gene has CDR1 MNHEY and CDR2 SVGAGI. The CDR3 loop spans 15 amino acids. V lost 1 base to trimming and J lost 8 bases, with 14 bases between them. CDR3 sequence reads: CASSYLGGTGEKLFF. The CDR3 nucleotides read TGTGCCAGCAGTTACTTGGGGGGTACGGGAGAAAAACTGTTTTTT.

The V and J genes are TRBV30 and TRBJ2-2, with 8 bases fitting TRBD2. Germline V gives CDR1 GTSNPN, CDR2 SVGIG (reference sequence). The V segment lost 2 bases and the J segment 6 bases; nucleotides outside the gene matches: 14. The CDR3 has 17 residues. The CDR3, as DNA: TGTGCCTGGAGTCAAACCTCGGGGGGGCCGTACTCCGGGGAGCTGTTTTTT. Translation gives CAWSQTSGGPYSGELFF.

This clone was observed a single time. The CDR3 loop reads CASSKAGGAGQPQHF. In DNA, the CDR3 is TGTGCCAGCAGTAAGGCAGGGGGCGCAGGGCAGCCCCAGCATTTT. This chain joins TRBV25-1 and TRBJ1-5, with 8 positions matching TRBD1. From germline, CDR1 is MGHDK and CDR2 SYGVNS. V gave up 5 bases and J gave up 7 bases; unmatched junction bases: 10. This CDR3 contains 15 residues.